The clone carrying this T cell receptor (beta chain) was seen more than once but under ten times. CDR1 and CDR2 (germline): MNHEY, SMNVEV (reference sequence). The CDR3 consists of 14 residues. Trimming shortened V by 5 bases and J by 1 base, and 11 bases separated the two germline ends. These data are taken from a study of control samples from healthy donors and cancer patients. The repertoire was sequenced with immunoSEQ multiplex PCR; TCRdb's copy has only in-frame clones and lacks some. The table lists about 160,000 clones, 90% to 95% of them singletons, with 4.5% to 6% in the top ten. This receptor was taken from a man younger than 35 in good health. V usage is TRBV27 and J usage is TRBJ1-1; no reliable D call. The sequenced sample was blood. CDR3 protein: CASSALVGNTEAFF. As DNA, the CDR3 is TGTGCCAGCAGTGCCTTGGTGGGGAACACTGAAGCTTTCTTT.